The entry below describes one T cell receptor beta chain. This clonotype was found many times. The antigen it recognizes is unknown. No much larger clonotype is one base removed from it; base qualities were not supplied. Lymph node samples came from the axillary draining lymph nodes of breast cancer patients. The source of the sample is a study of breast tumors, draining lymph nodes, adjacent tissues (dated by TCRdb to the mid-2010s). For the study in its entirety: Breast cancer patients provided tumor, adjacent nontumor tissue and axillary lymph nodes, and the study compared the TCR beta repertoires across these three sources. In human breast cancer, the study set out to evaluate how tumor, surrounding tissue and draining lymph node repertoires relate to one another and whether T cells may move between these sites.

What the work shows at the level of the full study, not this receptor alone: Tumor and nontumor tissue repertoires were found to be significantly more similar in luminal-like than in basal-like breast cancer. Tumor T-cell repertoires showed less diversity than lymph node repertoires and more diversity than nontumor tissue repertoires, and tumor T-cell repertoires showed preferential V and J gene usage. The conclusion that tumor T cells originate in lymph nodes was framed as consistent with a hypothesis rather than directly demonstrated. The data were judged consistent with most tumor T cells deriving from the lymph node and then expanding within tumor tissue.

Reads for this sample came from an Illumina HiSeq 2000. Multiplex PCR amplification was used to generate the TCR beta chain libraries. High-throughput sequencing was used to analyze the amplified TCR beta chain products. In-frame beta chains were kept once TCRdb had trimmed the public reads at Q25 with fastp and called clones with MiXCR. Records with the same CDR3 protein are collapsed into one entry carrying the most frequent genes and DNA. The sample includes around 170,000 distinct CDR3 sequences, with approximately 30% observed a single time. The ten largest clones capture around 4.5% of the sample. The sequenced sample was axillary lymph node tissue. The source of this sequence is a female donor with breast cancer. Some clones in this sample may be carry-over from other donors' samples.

The nucleotide sequence is given as TGTGCCAGTAAACAGGGACTATCTACCTACGAGCAGTACTTC. Translated, this gives CASKQGLSTYEQYF. Here the chain combines TRBV19 and TRBJ2-7; TRBD2 is perhaps the D gene, given 7 matching bases. CDR1 and CDR2 are read off the germline V gene (reference sequence) as LNHDA and SQIVND. Relative to germline, V is 7 bases shorter and J is 2 bases shorter, with 15 bases between their ends. The cysteine opens and the phenylalanine closes a CDR3 of 14 amino acids. This entry keeps only the CDR3 DNA: 42 bases, framed from base 1.